Below, 9 T cell receptor beta chains from the same sample are listed, as sequenced in a study of STAT5B mutations in CD4+ large granular lymphocyte leukemia. Using immunoSEQ multiplex PCR, the repertoire was profiled, and TCRdb retains in-frame clones only, with some absent. This table has 45,000 to 55,000 clones, 60% to 75% appearing once. The specimen was CD4+ T cells from blood buffy coats. The receptors originated from a human donor in good health.

This clone occurred once. The CDR3 loop is CASSRQAGANYNEQFF. The CDR3 nucleotides are TGTGCCAGCAGCCGACAAGCGGGGGCTAATTACAATGAGCAGTTCTTC. This sequence joins TRBV7-6 and TRBJ2-1; 8 bases line up with TRBD2. The ends lost 5 bases at V and 4 bases at J; junction bases unmatched: 10. Germline V lookup: CDR1 SGHVS, CDR2 FNYEAQ. The CDR3 runs 16 residues. Variable domain in full (rest from reference TRBV7-6 and TRBJ2-1): GAGVSQSPRYKVTKRGQDVALRCDPISGHVSLYWYRQALGQGPEFLTYFNYEAQQDKSGLPNDRFSAERPEGSISTLTIQRTEQRDSAMYRCASSRQAGANYNEQFFGPGTRLTVL.

The chain carries TRBV7-9 and TRBJ1-1; TRBD1 is a possible D gene (6 bases). This CDR3 spans 16 amino acids. Germline V gene lookup returns CDR1 SEHNR and CDR2 FQNEAQ (reference sequence). Deletions cut 10 bases from V and 4 bases from J, with 25 bases between. The CDR3 loop is CAILRGAVSYGTEAFF. CDR3 DNA: TGTGCCATCCTCCGGGGGGCTGTCAGTTACGGCACTGAAGCTTTCTTT. Full variable domain (remainder filled in from reference TRBV7-9 and TRBJ1-1): DTGVSQNPRHKITKRGQNVTFRCDPISEHNRLYWYRQTLGQGPEFLTYFQNEAQLEKSRLLSDRFSAERPKGSFSTLEIQRTEQGDSAMYLCAILRGAVSYGTEAFFGQGTRLTVV.

This sequence joins TRBV28 and TRBJ1-4; 9 positions agree with TRBD1. The CDR3 runs 16 residues. Germline V CDR1 and CDR2: MDHEN, SYDVKM. V shed 7 bases and J 2 bases; nucleotides not matched to a gene: 8. The CDR3 DNA sequence: TGTGCCAGCAAAGGGGACAGGGTATGGACTAATGAAAAACTGTTTTTT. It codes for CASKGDRVWTNEKLFF.

The V gene is TRBV6-6, the J gene TRBJ2-3; maybe TRBD1 (5 bases). CDR1 MNHNY and CDR2 SVGAGI come from the germline V gene (reference sequence). Trimming removed 5 bases at V and 11 bases at J, with 17 bases between. CDR3 length: 13 amino acids. CDR3 nucleotide sequence: TGTGCCAGCAGTACGGAGCCCCTCAGGGAGCAGTATTTT. Protein product: CASSTEPLREQYF.

This clone has just a few counts. The chain combines TRBV29-1 with TRBJ1-2, with TRBD1 identical over 8 bases. J was trimmed by 8 bases and V by 5 bases; bases with no gene match: 10. The CDR3 sequence is 13 residues long. Germline V gene lookup returns CDR1 SQVTM and CDR2 ANQGSEA. The DNA of the CDR3 is TGCAGCGTTTATAAGGACAGGGCTAAAGGCTACACCTTC. Its translation: CSVYKDRAKGYTF.

A single count supports this clone. The rearrangement links TRBV6-5 to TRBJ1-3, with TRBD1 matching 7 bases. The CDR3 has 14 residues. Losses at the gene ends were 5 bases for V and 8 bases for J; bases not matched to a gene: 9. CDR1 MNHEY and CDR2 SVGAGI come from the germline V gene. This chain's CDR3 is CASSPQGYQDTIYF. The CDR3, as DNA: TGTGCCAGCAGTCCACAGGGGTATCAGGACACCATATATTTT.

The chain recombines TRBV14 with TRBJ2-5; D is possibly TRBD1 (5 bases). The J call is uncertain, as TRBJ2-7 better fits the DNA end. Germline CDR1 and CDR2: SGHDN and FVKESK. The CDR3 is 14 amino acids. The CDR3: CASSPQGITYEQYF. The CDR3 nucleotides are TGTGCCAGCAGCCCCCAGGGTATCACGTACGAGCAGTACTTC.

The chain uses TRBV11-2 and TRBJ1-1; unclear D gene. Germline-derived CDR1 and CDR2 are SGHAT and FQNNGV. The CDR3 consists of 13 residues. The V end was cut by 2 bases, the J end by 1 base, with 5 bases between. CDR3 region: CASSLQENTEAFF. CDR3 sequence (DNA): TGTGCCAGCAGCTTACAGGAGAACACTGAAGCTTTCTTT.

The chain uses TRBV2 and TRBJ2-6; 7 bases agree with TRBD1. This CDR3 contains 14 residues. Germline V lookup: CDR1 SNHLY, CDR2 FYNNEI. Trimming cost V 10 bases and J 2 bases; bases outside gene matches: 5. The CDR3 protein is CANLQGTGANVLTF. As DNA, the CDR3 is TGTGCCAACCTACAGGGGACTGGGGCCAACGTCCTGACTTTC.